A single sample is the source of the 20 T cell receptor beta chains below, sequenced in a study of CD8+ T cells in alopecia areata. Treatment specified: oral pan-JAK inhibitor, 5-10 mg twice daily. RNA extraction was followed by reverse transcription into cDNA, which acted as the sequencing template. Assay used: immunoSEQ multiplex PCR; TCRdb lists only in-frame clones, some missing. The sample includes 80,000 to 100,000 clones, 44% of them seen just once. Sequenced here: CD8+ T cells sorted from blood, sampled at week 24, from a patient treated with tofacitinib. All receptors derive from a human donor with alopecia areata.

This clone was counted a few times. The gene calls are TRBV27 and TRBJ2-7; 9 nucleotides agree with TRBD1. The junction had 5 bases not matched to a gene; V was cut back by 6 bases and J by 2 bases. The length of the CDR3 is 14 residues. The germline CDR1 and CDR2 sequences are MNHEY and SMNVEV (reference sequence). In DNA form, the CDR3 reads TGTGCCAGCAGCTACAGGGGGCGCCCCTACGAGCAGTACTTC. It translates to CASSYRGRPYEQYF.

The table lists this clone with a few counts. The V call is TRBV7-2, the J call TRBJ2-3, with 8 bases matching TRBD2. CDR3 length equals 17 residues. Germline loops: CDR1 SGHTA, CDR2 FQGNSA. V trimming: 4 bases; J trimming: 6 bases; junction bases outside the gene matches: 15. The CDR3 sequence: CASSSPSERAGDDTQYF. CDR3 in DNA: TGTGCCAGCAGCTCCCCATCAGAGCGAGCGGGAGACGATACGCAGTATTTT.

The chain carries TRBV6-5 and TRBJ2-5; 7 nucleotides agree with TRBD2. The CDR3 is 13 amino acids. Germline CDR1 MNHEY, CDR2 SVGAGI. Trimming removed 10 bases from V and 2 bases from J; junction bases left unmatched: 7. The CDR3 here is CAKASGEQETQYF. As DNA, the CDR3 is TGTGCCAAGGCTAGCGGAGAACAAGAGACCCAGTACTTC.

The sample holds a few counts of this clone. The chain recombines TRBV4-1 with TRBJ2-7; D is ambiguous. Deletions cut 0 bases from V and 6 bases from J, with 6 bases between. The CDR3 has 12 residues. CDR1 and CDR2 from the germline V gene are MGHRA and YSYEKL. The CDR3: CASSQDYLEQYF. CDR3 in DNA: TGCGCCAGCAGCCAAGATTACCTCGAGCAGTACTTC.

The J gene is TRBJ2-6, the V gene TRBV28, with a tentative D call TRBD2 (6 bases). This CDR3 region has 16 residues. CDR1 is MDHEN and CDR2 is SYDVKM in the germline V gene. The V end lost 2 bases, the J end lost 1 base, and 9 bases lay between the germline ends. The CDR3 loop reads CASSLPGESGANVLTF. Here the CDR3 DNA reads TGTGCCAGCAGTTTACCGGGGGAGTCTGGGGCCAACGTCCTGACTTTC.

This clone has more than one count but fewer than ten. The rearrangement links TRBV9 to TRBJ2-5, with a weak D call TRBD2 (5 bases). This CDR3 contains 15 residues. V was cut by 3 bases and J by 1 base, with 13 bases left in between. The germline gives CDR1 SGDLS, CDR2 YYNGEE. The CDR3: CASSARTGIQETQYF. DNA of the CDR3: TGTGCCAGCAGCGCCCGGACTGGCATCCAAGAGACCCAGTACTTC.

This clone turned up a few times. The CDR3 DNA sequence: TGTGCCAGTAGTATTCCAGGGGATCACTATGGCTACACCTTC. Protein sequence: CASSIPGDHYGYTF. The rearrangement joins TRBV19 to TRBJ1-2, with D tentatively TRBD1 (6 bases). The V end was cut by 3 bases, the J end by 3 bases, with 11 bases between. The CDR3 length is 14 residues. CDR1 is LNHDA and CDR2 is SQIVND in the germline V gene (reference sequence).

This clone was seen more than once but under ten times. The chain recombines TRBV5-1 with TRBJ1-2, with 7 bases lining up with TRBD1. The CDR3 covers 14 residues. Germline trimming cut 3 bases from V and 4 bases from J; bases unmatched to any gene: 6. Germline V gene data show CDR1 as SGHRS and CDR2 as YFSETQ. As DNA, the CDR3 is TGCGCCAGCAGCTCTCTAGGGGGCAGCTATGGCTACACCTTC. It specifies CASSSLGGSYGYTF.

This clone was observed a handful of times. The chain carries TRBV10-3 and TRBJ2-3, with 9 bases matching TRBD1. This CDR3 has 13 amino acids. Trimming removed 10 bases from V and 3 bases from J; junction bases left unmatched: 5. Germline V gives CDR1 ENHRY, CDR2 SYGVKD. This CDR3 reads CATGQGFTDTQYF. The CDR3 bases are TGTGCCACTGGACAGGGGTTTACAGATACGCAGTATTTT.

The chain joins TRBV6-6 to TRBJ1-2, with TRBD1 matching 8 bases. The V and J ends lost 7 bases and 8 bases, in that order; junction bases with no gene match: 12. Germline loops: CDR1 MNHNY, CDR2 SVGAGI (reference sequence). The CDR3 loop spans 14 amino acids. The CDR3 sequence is CASTQDRVVEGYTF. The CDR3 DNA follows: TGTGCCAGCACCCAGGACAGGGTGGTAGAGGGCTACACCTTC.

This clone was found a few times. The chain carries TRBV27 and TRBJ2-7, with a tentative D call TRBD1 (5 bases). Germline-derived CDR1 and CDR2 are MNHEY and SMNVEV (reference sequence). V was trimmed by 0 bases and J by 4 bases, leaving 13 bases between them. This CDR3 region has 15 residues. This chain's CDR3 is CASSLSRGQVYEQYF. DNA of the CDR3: TGTGCCAGCAGTTTATCCCGCGGACAAGTTTACGAGCAGTACTTC.

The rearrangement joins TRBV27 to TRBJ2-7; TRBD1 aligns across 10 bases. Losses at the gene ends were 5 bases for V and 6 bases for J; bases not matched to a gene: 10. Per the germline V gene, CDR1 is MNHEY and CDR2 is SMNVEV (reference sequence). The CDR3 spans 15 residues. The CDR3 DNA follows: TGTGCCAGCAGTCCGGACGACAGGGGGCGGGTCGAGCAGTACTTC. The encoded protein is CASSPDDRGRVEQYF.

Here the CDR3 DNA reads TGTGCCAGCAGCTCTTCCCGGGACTGGGAAGAGACCCAGTACTTC. Protein: CASSSSRDWEETQYF. This chain links TRBV7-9 with TRBJ2-5; perhaps TRBD2 as D (6 bases). The CDR3 covers 15 residues. Trimming took off 4 bases at V and 3 bases at J, with 15 bases between the two ends. Germline V lookup: CDR1 SEHNR, CDR2 FQNEAQ (reference sequence).

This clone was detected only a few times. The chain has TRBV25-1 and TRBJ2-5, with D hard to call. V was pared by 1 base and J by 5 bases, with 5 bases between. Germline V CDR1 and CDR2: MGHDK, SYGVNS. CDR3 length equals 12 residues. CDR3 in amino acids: CASSELGETQYF. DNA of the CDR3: TGTGCCAGCAGTGAATTAGGGGAGACCCAGTACTTC.

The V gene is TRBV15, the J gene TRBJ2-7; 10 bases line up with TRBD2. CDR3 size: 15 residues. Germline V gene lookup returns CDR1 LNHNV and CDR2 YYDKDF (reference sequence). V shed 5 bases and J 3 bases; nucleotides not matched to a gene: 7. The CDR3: CATSVRTSGFYEQYF. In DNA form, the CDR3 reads TGTGCCACCAGCGTCCGGACTAGCGGTTTCTACGAGCAGTACTTC.

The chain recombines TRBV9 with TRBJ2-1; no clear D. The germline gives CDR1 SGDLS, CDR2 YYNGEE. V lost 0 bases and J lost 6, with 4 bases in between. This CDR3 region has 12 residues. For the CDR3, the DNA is TGTGCCAGCAGCGTAGGTTCCAATGAGCAGTTCTTC. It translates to CASSVGSNEQFF.

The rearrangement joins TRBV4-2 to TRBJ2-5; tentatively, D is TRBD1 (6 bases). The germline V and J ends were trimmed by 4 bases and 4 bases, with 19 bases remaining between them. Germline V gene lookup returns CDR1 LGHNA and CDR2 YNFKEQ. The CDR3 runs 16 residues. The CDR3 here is CASSPRDKDRGETQYF. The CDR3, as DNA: TGTGCCAGCAGCCCAAGGGACAAGGATAGGGGAGAGACCCAGTACTTC.

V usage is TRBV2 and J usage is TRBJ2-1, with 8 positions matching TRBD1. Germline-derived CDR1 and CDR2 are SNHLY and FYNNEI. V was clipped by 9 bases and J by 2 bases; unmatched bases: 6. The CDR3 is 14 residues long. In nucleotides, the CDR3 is TGTGCCAGGGGGGAACAGGGGGCCTACAATGAGCAGTTCTTC. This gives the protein CARGEQGAYNEQFF.

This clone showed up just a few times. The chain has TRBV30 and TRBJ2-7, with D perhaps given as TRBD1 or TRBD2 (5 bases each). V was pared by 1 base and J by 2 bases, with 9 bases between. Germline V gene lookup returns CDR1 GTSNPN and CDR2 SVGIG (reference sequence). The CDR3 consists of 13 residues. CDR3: CAWSGGDPYEQYF. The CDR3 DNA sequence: TGTGCCTGGAGTGGAGGGGACCCCTACGAGCAGTACTTC.

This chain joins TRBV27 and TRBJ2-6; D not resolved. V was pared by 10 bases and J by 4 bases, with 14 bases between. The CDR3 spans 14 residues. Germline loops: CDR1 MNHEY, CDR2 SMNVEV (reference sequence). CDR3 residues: CAIESPEGANVLTF. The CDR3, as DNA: TGTGCCATCGAGTCGCCCGAGGGGGCCAACGTCCTGACTTTC.